A single sample gave rise to the 16 T cell receptor beta chains below, sequenced in a study of cytomegalovirus exposure and HLA in healthy donors. The PCR contained 60 Vbeta and 13 Jbeta primers. The assay was immunoSEQ multiplex PCR, and TCRdb's table has in-frame clones only and misses some. The data show approximately 160,000 clones, 77% seen once. The material sequenced was PBMCs. The receptors were sampled from a woman aged 25-40 years in good health and CMV-seronegative.

This clone was seen once. The rearrangement joins TRBV11-2 to TRBJ2-2, with D unclear. The germline gives CDR1 SGHAT, CDR2 FQNNGV. The CDR3 contains 12 residues. V was shortened by 3 bases and J by 3 bases, with 2 bases between the two germline ends. The CDR3 bases are TGTGCCAGCAGCTTCGACACCGGGGAGCTGTTTTTT. Translated: CASSFDTGELFF.

This clone was picked up one time. V and J are TRBV15 and TRBJ2-1; possibly TRBD2 for D (6 bases). Germline V CDR1 and CDR2: LNHNV, YYDKDF (reference sequence). This CDR3 has 13 residues. Trimming took off 3 bases at V and 7 bases at J, with 10 bases between the two ends. The CDR3 DNA sequence: TGTGCCACCAGCAGGCGTGGGAGGAATGAGCAGTTCTTC. Translation gives CATSRRGRNEQFF.

V is TRBV6-5 and J is TRBJ2-1, with a tentative D call TRBD2 (5 bases). CDR3 length equals 15 residues. Germline lookup yields CDR1 MNHEY and CDR2 SVGAGI. Trimming cost V 2 bases and J 3 bases, with 11 bases left between them. As DNA, the CDR3 is TGTGCCAGCAGTTACGGTCCGGGGATCTACAATGAGCAGTTCTTC. Its protein is CASSYGPGIYNEQFF.

V gene TRBV6-5 combines with J gene TRBJ2-7, with D maybe TRBD1 (6 bases). Germline V gene sequence: CDR1 MNHEY, CDR2 SVGAGI. Trimming pared 7 bases from V and 7 bases from J, leaving 11 bases between. The CDR3 contains 11 residues. The CDR3, as DNA: TGTGCCAGCACCAGGGGCCGAGAGCAGTACTTC. Translated: CASTRGREQYF.

The chain joins TRBV11-2 to TRBJ2-1; 9 bases match TRBD2. V lost 1 base, J lost 2 bases, and 6 bases stayed unmatched. Germline assignment: CDR1 SGHAT and CDR2 FQNNGV. The CDR3 spans 17 residues. CDR3 amino acids: CASSLGSTSGAYNEQFF. The CDR3 nucleotides read TGTGCCAGCAGCTTAGGCTCGACTAGCGGCGCCTACAATGAGCAGTTCTTC.

This rearrangement joins TRBV7-8 to TRBJ2-7; 7 nucleotides line up with TRBD2. V lost 1 base to trimming and J lost 1 base; unmatched junction nucleotides: 4. In germline, CDR1 is SGHVS, CDR2 FQNEAQ. There are 15 residues in the CDR3. In nucleotides, the CDR3 is TGTGCCAGCAGCTTAGTCTGGCGGGGGTCCTACGAGCAGTACTTC. It is translated as CASSLVWRGSYEQYF.

The V gene is TRBV5-6, the J gene TRBJ1-5, with TRBD1 identical over 9 bases. The V gene's germline CDR1 is SGHDT and CDR2 YYEEEE. V lost 3 bases, J lost 0 bases, and 13 bases stayed unmatched. The CDR3 covers 19 residues. The DNA of the CDR3 is TGTGCCAGCAGCTCGAAGGACAGGGGACTATTTTATAGCAATCAGCCCCAGCATTTT. Residues: CASSSKDRGLFYSNQPQHF. Full variable domain (rest looked up from reference TRBV5-6 and TRBJ1-5): DAGVTQSPTHLIKTRGQQVTLRCSPKSGHDTVSWYQQALGQGPQFIFQYYEEEERQRGNFPDRFSGHQFPNYSSELNVNALLLGDSALYLCASSSKDRGLFYSNQPQHFGDGTRLSIL.

This rearrangement joins TRBV6-6 to TRBJ2-7; 9 bases are shared with TRBD1. CDR1 MNHNY and CDR2 SVGAGI come from the germline V gene (reference sequence). The CDR3 sequence is 15 residues long. With 6 bases clipped from V and 2 bases from J, the junction kept 8 bases outside the gene matches. The chain's CDR3 is CASRKQGAATYEQYF. DNA for the CDR3: TGTGCCAGCAGAAAACAGGGGGCTGCCACCTACGAGCAGTACTTC.

J is TRBJ2-3 and V is TRBV9, with 7 bases that match TRBD2. Germline CDR1 is SGDLS and CDR2 is YYNGEE. V dropped 2 bases and J dropped 2; count of bases not matched to a gene: 5. This CDR3 is 15 amino acids long. The CDR3 bases are TGTGCCAGCAGCGTGGGGCGGGGGATCACAGATACGCAGTATTTT. Translated: CASSVGRGITDTQYF.

The genes are TRBV5-8 and TRBJ2-1; D is perhaps TRBD2 (6 bases). V was clipped by 5 bases and J by 8 bases, with 23 bases between them. The CDR3 is made up of 16 amino acids. Germline CDR1 reads SGHTS; CDR2 reads YDEGEE. The CDR3 nucleotides read TGTGCCAGCAGTTCCCGTAGCGGTAGCTTTTTGGATGAGCAGTTCTTC. Residues: CASSSRSGSFLDEQFF.

The chain has TRBV30 and TRBJ2-7; TRBD2 aligns across 7 bases. The CDR3 is 13 residues long. The germline CDR1 and CDR2 sequences are GTSNPN and SVGIG (reference sequence). V lost 4 bases to trimming and J lost 6 bases; unmatched junction nucleotides: 9. This CDR3 reads CAWTPGLAAEQYF. CDR3 DNA: TGTGCCTGGACCCCGGGGCTAGCGGCCGAGCAGTACTTC.

The chain carries TRBV4-1 and TRBJ1-2, with D tentatively TRBD1 (5 bases). Germline V gene lookup returns CDR1 MGHRA and CDR2 YSYEKL. The CDR3 contains 19 residues. V was clipped by 0 bases and J by 7 bases, with 27 bases between them. CDR3: CASSQDLRDSVSGYGGYTF. The CDR3 nucleotides are TGCGCCAGCAGCCAAGATCTAAGGGACTCGGTGTCAGGCTACGGTGGCTACACCTTC.

This chain links TRBV7-8 with TRBJ1-1; 10 nucleotides match TRBD1. The CDR3 sequence is 15 residues long. Unmatched junction bases numbered 8, after V lost 4 bases and J lost 6 bases. Germline V CDR1 and CDR2: SGHVS, FQNEAQ. The CDR3 protein is CASSSDRGRSAEAFF. Written as DNA, the CDR3 is TGTGCCAGCAGCTCAGACAGGGGGCGGTCGGCTGAAGCTTTCTTT. Drawing the rest from reference TRBV7-8 and TRBJ1-1, the complete variable domain is GAGVSQSPRYKVAKRGQDVALRCDPISGHVSLFWYQQALGQGPEFLTYFQNEAQLDKSGLPSDRFFAERPEGSVSTLKIQRTQQEDSAVYLCASSSDRGRSAEAFFGQGTRLTVV.

The sample holds a few counts of this clone. This sequence joins TRBV19 and TRBJ1-2; no reliable D call. Per the germline V gene, CDR1 is LNHDA and CDR2 is SQIVND (reference sequence). This CDR3 comprises 15 residues. The V end was cut by 3 bases, the J end by 2 bases, with 13 bases between. This CDR3 reads CASSISRGGNYGYTF. The CDR3 coding sequence is TGTGCCAGTAGTATTTCCCGGGGAGGCAACTATGGCTACACCTTC.

This clone was detected once. V usage is TRBV7-9 and J usage is TRBJ2-3; 10 bases agree with TRBD2. J gave up 1 base and V 3 bases, and 4 bases lay outside the gene matches. The CDR3 runs 16 residues. Germline V gives CDR1 SEHNR, CDR2 FQNEAQ (reference sequence). CDR3 in DNA: TGTGCCAGCAGCTTTGGGCTAGCGGGGGGCACAGATACGCAGTATTTT. Amino acids: CASSFGLAGGTDTQYF. The full variable domain, in which reference TRBV7-9 and TRBJ2-3 provide the parts outside the CDR3, is DTGVSQNPRHKITKRGQNVTFRCDPISEHNRLYWYRQTLGQGPEFLTYFQNEAQLEKSRLLSDRFSAERPKGSFSTLEIQRTEQGDSAMYLCASSFGLAGGTDTQYFGPGTRLTVL.

V is TRBV6-5 and J is TRBJ2-5; 8 bases agree with TRBD1. Per germline, CDR1 MNHEY and CDR2 SVGAGI. The CDR3 runs 14 residues. V lost 6 bases, J lost 0 bases, and 3 bases stayed unmatched. The CDR3 protein is CASSRDRYQETQYF. The CDR3 DNA is TGTGCCAGCAGCAGGGACAGGTACCAAGAGACCCAGTACTTC.